Below, 30 T cell receptor beta chains from the same sample are listed, as sequenced in a study of blood T cell repertoires in COVID-19. Sequencing was performed with immunoSEQ multiplex PCR; in TCRdb, only in-frame clones are kept and a portion is missing. The table records about 98,000 clones, roughly 86% of them present only once. The specimen sequenced was peripheral blood. These receptors came from a man aged 50 or older with acute or convalescent COVID-19.

The chain carries TRBV7-8 and TRBJ2-7, with D possibly TRBD1 on 5 matching bases. Trimming cost V 5 bases and J 0 bases, with 11 bases left between them. This CDR3 has 14 residues. Germline V gene lookup returns CDR1 SGHVS and CDR2 FQNEAQ. The CDR3 coding sequence is TGTGCCAGCAGCCCGAGACAGAGCTCCTACGAGCAGTACTTC. Translation gives CASSPRQSSYEQYF.

This chain uses TRBV6-1 with TRBJ2-2; D remains ambiguous. The V end was cut by 3 bases, the J end by 1 base, with 6 bases between. Germline V lookup: CDR1 MNHNS, CDR2 SASEGT. The CDR3 totals 14 residues. The CDR3 nucleotides read TGTGCCAGCAGTGACCTCAGGAACACCGGGGAGCTGTTTTTT. Protein sequence: CASSDLRNTGELFF.

This chain connects TRBV11-2 to TRBJ2-6, with 10 bases aligning to TRBD1. CDR3 size: 18 residues. V was clipped by 6 bases and J by 1 base; unmatched bases: 9. The V gene's germline CDR1 is SGHAT and CDR2 FQNNGV. In DNA, the CDR3 is TGTGCCAGCAGATATCGGGGGACAGGGGATTCTGGGGCCAACGTCCTGACTTTC. It yields the protein CASRYRGTGDSGANVLTF.

The V and J genes are TRBV5-5 and TRBJ2-2; 10 nucleotides align to TRBD2. Trimming at V came to 0 bases and at J to 7 bases, leaving 0 bases not matched to a gene. Germline CDR1 SGHKS, CDR2 YYEKEE (reference sequence). This CDR3 has 14 amino acids. The CDR3 sequence is CASSLGLAGGELFF. The DNA for the CDR3 is TGTGCCAGCAGCTTGGGACTAGCGGGCGGGGAGCTGTTTTTT.

The rearrangement joins TRBV27 to TRBJ1-2; 7 nucleotides agree with TRBD1. Germline values: CDR1 MNHEY, CDR2 SMNVEV (reference sequence). The CDR3 extends over 14 amino acids. J lost 0 bases, V lost 7 bases, and 5 bases had no gene match. This chain's CDR3 is CASKDRDSNYGYTF. The CDR3 nucleotides read TGTGCCAGCAAAGACAGGGACTCTAACTATGGCTACACCTTC.

The chain uses TRBV9 and TRBJ2-7; TRBD2 might be the D (5 bases). This CDR3 contains 15 residues. Trimming stripped 0 bases from V and 6 bases from J, with 16 bases between. Per the germline V gene, CDR1 is SGDLS and CDR2 is YYNGEE. The chain's CDR3 is CASSVEGGSVSEQYF. CDR3 DNA sequence: TGTGCCAGCAGCGTAGAGGGTGGGAGTGTATCCGAGCAGTACTTC.

This chain connects TRBV12-5 to TRBJ2-7, with D hard to call. This CDR3 is built from 16 residues. Trimming removed 2 bases from V and 3 bases from J, with 17 bases in between. The germline V gene encodes CDR1 LGHNT and CDR2 FRNRAP. CDR3 sequence: CASGLSTTAPGYEQYF. As DNA, the CDR3 is TGTGCTAGTGGTTTGTCCACGACGGCCCCGGGCTACGAGCAGTACTTC.

J is TRBJ2-3 and V is TRBV7-9, with D possibly matching TRBD2 (6 bases). V was trimmed by 1 base and J by 2 bases, leaving 13 bases between them. The CDR3 extends over 16 amino acids. Germline CDR1 and CDR2: SEHNR and FQNEAQ (reference sequence). The CDR3 region has the DNA TGTGCCAGCAGCTTAGGTCGGGGGTGGGACACAGATACGCAGTATTTT. Translated, it gives CASSLGRGWDTDTQYF.

The chain uses TRBV7-8 and TRBJ1-5, with 8 bases that match TRBD1. The CDR3 is made up of 17 amino acids. The V segment lost 4 bases and the J segment 1 base; nucleotides outside the gene matches: 9. From germline, CDR1 is SGHVS and CDR2 FQNEAQ. The CDR3 bases are TGTGCCAGCAGCTATTACAGGGGGGCCGGGAGCAATCAGCCCCAGCATTTT. Translating gives CASSYYRGAGSNQPQHF.

This clone was counted only a few times. V is TRBV11-2 and J is TRBJ2-7, with 7 bases that match TRBD2. The CDR3 sequence is 15 residues long. CDR1 is SGHAT, CDR2 FQNNGV, per germline. J was trimmed by 4 bases and V by 4 bases; bases with no gene match: 10. For the CDR3, the DNA is TGTGCCAGCAGCTCCCCCGCGGTCGGGGGGTACGAGCAGTACTTC. Its translation is CASSSPAVGGYEQYF.

The rearrangement joins TRBV24-1 to TRBJ1-2, with 8 bases aligning to TRBD1. Losses at the gene ends were 4 bases for V and 4 bases for J; bases not matched to a gene: 4. Germline V gene sequence: CDR1 KGHDR, CDR2 SFDVKD. The CDR3 consists of 14 residues. The CDR3 protein is CATSDRDRGYGYTF. DNA for the CDR3: TGTGCCACCAGTGACCGCGACAGGGGCTATGGCTACACCTTC.

This clone showed up just a few times. The V gene is TRBV12-5, the J gene TRBJ1-4; 7 nucleotides align to TRBD1. The germline gives CDR1 LGHNT, CDR2 FRNRAP. The CDR3 spans 17 residues. J gave up 0 bases and V 1 base, and 5 bases lay outside the gene matches. The CDR3 reads CASGLGNRGATNEKLFF. The CDR3 bases are TGTGCTAGTGGTTTGGGTAACAGGGGTGCAACTAATGAAAAACTGTTTTTT.

This clone was seen once. The chain recombines TRBV6-5 with TRBJ1-5, with a tentative D call TRBD1 (5 bases). Germline V gene lookup returns CDR1 MNHEY and CDR2 SVGAGI. The ends were cut back, 7 bases at V and 0 bases at J, with 10 bases in the middle. This CDR3 contains 14 residues. The CDR3 is CASTRQSSNQPQHF. The CDR3 DNA reads TGTGCCAGCACGAGACAGAGTAGCAATCAGCCCCAGCATTTT.

The gene calls are TRBV11-1 and TRBJ2-3, with 7 positions matching TRBD1. CDR3 length equals 14 residues. CDR1 SGHAT and CDR2 FQDESV come from the germline V gene (reference sequence). V was clipped by 7 bases and J by 4 bases; unmatched bases: 8. CDR3 nucleotide sequence: TGTGCCAGCAACAGGGGAGATGGTTCAGATACGCAGTATTTT. Protein: CASNRGDGSDTQYF.

This chain connects TRBV4-1 to TRBJ2-7; D gene unclear. CDR3 length: 13 residues. Germline CDR1 is MGHRA and CDR2 is YSYEKL. V was pared by 2 bases and J by 3 bases, with 8 bases between. The CDR3 region has the DNA TGCGCCAGCAGCCAACTCCGAGGCTACGAGCAGTACTTC. Its translation: CASSQLRGYEQYF.

The V gene is TRBV11-3, the J gene TRBJ2-7; TRBD2 matches at 10 bases. Trimming took 3 bases from V and 6 from J; bases not matched to a gene: 5. Germline V gives CDR1 SGHNT, CDR2 YENEEA. The CDR3 runs to 14 residues. CDR3 region: CASSFELAGSEQYF. Here the CDR3 DNA reads TGTGCCAGCAGCTTTGAACTAGCGGGATCCGAGCAGTACTTC.

The chain joins TRBV5-1 to TRBJ1-1; 8 bases match TRBD1. V lost 2 bases to trimming and J lost 4 bases; unmatched junction nucleotides: 4. Germline V gene data show CDR1 as SGHRS and CDR2 as YFSETQ. The CDR3 loop spans 14 amino acids. CDR3 amino acids: CASSFPGQATEAFF. The CDR3 region has the DNA TGCGCCAGCAGCTTCCCGGGACAGGCCACTGAAGCTTTCTTT.

V is TRBV19 and J is TRBJ2-3; 7 nucleotides match TRBD1. V gave up 5 bases and J gave up 0 bases; unmatched junction bases: 8. CDR1 LNHDA and CDR2 SQIVND come from the germline V gene (reference sequence). This CDR3 has 16 amino acids. The CDR3 DNA follows: TGTGCCAGTAGTCTTTGGACAGGATCTAGCACAGATACGCAGTATTTT. Amino acids: CASSLWTGSSTDTQYF.

There are a few counts of this clone. The V gene is TRBV5-4, the J gene TRBJ1-2; D unresolved. This CDR3 region has 16 residues. The germline V gene has CDR1 SGHNT and CDR2 YYREEE (reference sequence). V was trimmed by 3 bases and J by 0 bases, leaving 15 bases between them. The CDR3 here is CASSSDQYRANYGYTF. The CDR3 DNA sequence: TGTGCCAGCAGCTCAGACCAATATCGGGCTAACTATGGCTACACCTTC.

V is TRBV29-1 and J is TRBJ1-1, with D maybe TRBD1 (6 bases). Between the trimmed V and J ends, which lost 5 bases and 4 bases, there was a span of 14 bases. This CDR3 spans 13 amino acids. Germline CDR1 is SQVTM and CDR2 is ANQGSEA. CDR3 nucleotides: TGCAGCGTTCGAAGTACAGGGAGCACTGAAGCTTTCTTT. It specifies CSVRSTGSTEAFF.

The V and J genes are TRBV7-9 and TRBJ2-5; no reliable D call. Germline V gene data show CDR1 as SEHNR and CDR2 as FQNEAQ (reference sequence). The CDR3 runs to 15 residues. The V gene lost 1 base and the J gene lost 5 bases, with 14 bases spanning the gap. CDR3 nucleotide sequence: TGTGCCAGCAGCTTAGTCATTCTGGTGGAGGAGACCCAGTACTTC. Its translation: CASSLVILVEETQYF.

The chain combines TRBV5-6 with TRBJ1-1; weak D call: TRBD1 (6 bases). The CDR3 contains 14 residues. Per germline, CDR1 SGHDT and CDR2 YYEEEE. V was clipped by 3 bases and J by 4 bases, with 13 bases between them. CDR3 DNA sequence: TGTGCCAGCAGCTCAAGAAAACAGGGCACTGAAGCTTTCTTT. Translated: CASSSRKQGTEAFF.

J is TRBJ2-1 and V is TRBV10-2, with TRBD2 matching over 7 bases. The CDR3 length is 15 residues. In germline, CDR1 is WSHSY, CDR2 SAAADI. The junction had 7 bases not matched to a gene; V was cut back by 5 bases and J by 3 bases. CDR3 nucleotides: TGCGCCAGCAGTCTCGGACTAGGAGGCTACAATGAGCAGTTCTTC. Its protein product is CASSLGLGGYNEQFF.

This clone was picked up one time. The chain carries TRBV10-2 and TRBJ2-2, with 14 bases fitting TRBD2. This CDR3 is 16 amino acids long. CDR1 is WSHSY, CDR2 SAAADI, per germline. Trimming took 5 bases from V and 5 from J; bases not matched to a gene: 4. CDR3 region: CASSTGTSGSTGELFF. CDR3 DNA sequence: TGCGCCAGCAGTACCGGGACTAGCGGGAGTACCGGGGAGCTGTTTTTT.

CDR3 coding DNA: TGTGCCAGCACTCTTCTAGCCCGACCCGGGAGAGAAAATGAGCAGTTCTTC. Translation gives CASTLLARPGRENEQFF. The genes are TRBV2 and TRBJ2-1; perhaps TRBD2 as D (6 bases). The germline V gene has CDR1 SNHLY and CDR2 FYNNEI. The CDR3 is 17 residues long. Trimming removed 7 bases from V and 7 bases from J, with 26 bases in between.

The chain carries TRBV7-9 and TRBJ1-5, with 7 bases identical to TRBD1. Germline assignment: CDR1 SEHNR and CDR2 FQNEAQ (reference sequence). J gave up 8 bases and V 5 bases, and 9 bases lay outside the gene matches. The length of the CDR3 is 14 residues. The CDR3 is CASSPGTAREPQHF. CDR3 nucleotides: TGTGCCAGCAGCCCTGGGACAGCCAGGGAGCCCCAGCATTTT.

This clone was observed a handful of times. The chain carries TRBV3-1 (or the pseudogene TRBV3-2) and TRBJ2-7; 8 bases match TRBD2. After removal of 1 base from V and 1 base from J, the junction contained 6 bases not matched to a gene. CDR3 size: 16 residues. Germline CDR1 LGHDT, CDR2 YNNKEL (reference sequence). The CDR3 nucleotides read TGTGCCAGCAGCCAAGGCCCCCGGGAGGGTTCCTACGAGCAGTACTTC. Its protein is CASSQGPREGSYEQYF.

The gene calls are TRBV6-5 and TRBJ2-7; no firm D call. The CDR3 runs to 15 residues. Germline V gene lookup returns CDR1 MNHEY and CDR2 SVGAGI. Trimming stripped 6 bases from V and 3 bases from J, with 18 bases between. CDR3 residues: CASRRSTARSYEQYF. As DNA, the CDR3 is TGTGCCAGCAGGCGTAGTACGGCTAGAAGCTACGAGCAGTACTTC.

The gene calls are TRBV18 and TRBJ1-1, with unresolved D. Germline CDR1 is KGHSH and CDR2 is LQKENI. Trimming took 5 bases from V and 0 from J, leaving 7 bases between them. This CDR3 has 13 amino acids. CDR3 sequence reads: CASSAPVNTEAFF. The CDR3 bases are TGTGCCAGCTCAGCCCCGGTGAACACTGAAGCTTTCTTT.

The chain joins TRBV21-1 to TRBJ2-7; the tabulated D call, TRBD1, remains unverified against the DNA. TRBV21-1 is annotated as a pseudogene. CDR3 length: 12 residues. The CDR3 spells CASSKQHYEQYF. For the CDR3, the DNA is TGTGCCAGCAGCAAACAACATTACGAGCAGTACTTC.